The 14 T cell receptor beta chains reported below all come from one sample, sequenced in a study of T cell responses to AZD1222 COVID-19 vaccine. Clones were sequenced by immunoSEQ multiplex PCR, and TCRdb holds only the in-frame ones, with some missing. The sample lists 90,000 to 100,000 clones, 84% seen once, with approximately 15% in the top ten. The material sequenced was peripheral blood, taken 28 days after the second AZD1222 dose. Receptors were obtained from an adult who received the AZD1222 COVID-19 vaccine.

This chain uses TRBV28 with TRBJ1-5; 10 positions agree with TRBD1. This CDR3 spans 17 amino acids. CDR1 is MDHEN, CDR2 SYDVKM, per germline. V shed 1 base and J 5 bases; nucleotides not matched to a gene: 8. CDR3 nucleotide sequence: TGTGCCAGCAGTTTATTACATTTGGGACAGGGGTATCAGCCCCAGCATTTT. This encodes CASSLLHLGQGYQPQHF.

V and J are TRBV19 and TRBJ1-5, with unresolved D. V shed 7 bases and J shed 4 bases, with 11 bases lying between them. The CDR3 covers 13 residues. Germline V gene data show CDR1 as LNHDA and CDR2 as SQIVND (reference sequence). The CDR3 spells CASKSRGNQPQHF. In DNA, the CDR3 is TGTGCCAGTAAATCACGGGGAAATCAGCCCCAGCATTTT.

This chain joins TRBV28 and TRBJ2-2, with a weak D call TRBD2 (5 bases). This CDR3 is built from 15 residues. Looked up from germline, CDR1 is MDHEN and CDR2 is SYDVKM. The V end was cut by 6 bases, the J end by 7 bases, with 18 bases between. This chain's CDR3 is CASSPPERGFGELFF. CDR3 in DNA: TGTGCCAGCAGCCCCCCCGAGCGAGGGTTCGGGGAGCTGTTTTTT.

The rearrangement joins TRBV6-1 to TRBJ2-7; D may be TRBD2 (6 bases). V was pared by 0 bases and J by 6 bases, with 12 bases between. CDR3 length equals 14 residues. In germline, CDR1 is MNHNS, CDR2 SASEGT. As DNA, the CDR3 is TGTGCCAGCAGTGAAGCTTCGTCCGGGGGCGAGCAGTACTTC. It translates to CASSEASSGGEQYF.

This CDR3 is CASSRSPGQGETGELFF. CDR3 coding DNA: TGTGCCAGCAGTCGATCGCCAGGACAGGGGGAAACCGGGGAGCTGTTTTTT. This chain connects TRBV25-1 to TRBJ2-2; TRBD1 matches at 10 bases. From germline, CDR1 is MGHDK and CDR2 SYGVNS. CDR3 length: 17 residues. Losses at the gene ends were 5 bases for V and 5 bases for J; bases not matched to a gene: 11.

V usage is TRBV27 and J usage is TRBJ1-2; D not certain. V was clipped by 3 bases and J by 8 bases, with 16 bases between them. Germline CDR1 MNHEY, CDR2 SMNVEV (reference sequence). The CDR3 spans 14 residues. CDR3 bases: TGTGCCAGCAGTTTCAAATGGGCAGAGAGCGGCTACACCTTC. This codes for CASSFKWAESGYTF.

This chain links TRBV9 with TRBJ2-3; 7 nucleotides match TRBD1. V lost 6 bases, J lost 3 bases, and 7 bases stayed unmatched. This CDR3 is 14 amino acids long. CDR1 is SGDLS, CDR2 YYNGEE, per germline. The CDR3 sequence: CASTGGEMTDTQYF. Here the CDR3 DNA reads TGTGCCAGCACAGGGGGTGAAATGACAGATACGCAGTATTTT.

The chain has TRBV3-1 (or the pseudogene TRBV3-2) and TRBJ1-6; 7 bases are a match to TRBD1. This CDR3 has 18 amino acids. V lost 4 bases, J lost 0 bases, and 9 bases stayed unmatched. Germline lookup yields CDR1 LGHDT and CDR2 YNNKEL (reference sequence). The CDR3 DNA reads as TGTGCCAGCAGCCGGAGGGACAGCCCGAGCTCCTATAATTCACCCCTCCACTTT. This encodes CASSRRDSPSSYNSPLHF.

This clone has only one observation. V gene TRBV7-6 combines with J gene TRBJ1-1; D gene ambiguous. The CDR3 has 17 amino acids. Looked up from germline, CDR1 is SGHVS and CDR2 is FNYEAQ. Trimming took off 2 bases at V and 5 bases at J, with 21 bases between the two ends. CDR3 DNA: TGTGCCAGCAGCTTACGTTTGTCGGCGGTAATGACAACTGAAGCTTTCTTT. Amino acid sequence: CASSLRLSAVMTTEAFF.

This clone was seen more than once but under ten times. The rearrangement uses TRBV14 and TRBJ2-7, with TRBD2 matching 12 bases. V dropped 1 base and J dropped 6; count of bases not matched to a gene: 4. The germline gives CDR1 SGHDN, CDR2 FVKESK. The CDR3 length is 15 residues. CDR3 region: CASSQGLAGAGEQYF. The CDR3 DNA reads TGTGCCAGCAGCCAAGGACTAGCGGGGGCCGGCGAGCAGTACTTC. Full variable domain (outside the CDR3, taken from reference TRBV14 and TRBJ2-7): EAGVTQFPSHSVIEKGQTVTLRCDPISGHDNLYWYRRVMGKEIKFLLHFVKESKQDESGMPNNRFLAERTGGTYSTLKVQPAELEDSGVYFCASSQGLAGAGEQYFGPGTRLTVT.

The CDR3 region has the DNA TGTGCCAACCCACGGGACAGGGAAGAGGAAAATCAGCCCCAGCATTTT. This sequence encodes CANPRDREEENQPQHF. The chain employs TRBV27 and TRBJ1-5; 9 nucleotides line up with TRBD1. The CDR3 spans 16 residues. Germline trimming cut 10 bases from V and 4 bases from J; bases unmatched to any gene: 14. Per the germline V gene, CDR1 is MNHEY and CDR2 is SMNVEV (reference sequence).

This clone was observed a few times. V usage is TRBV6-2 or TRBV6-3 and J usage is TRBJ1-2, with D maybe TRBD1 (6 bases). V shed 2 bases and J shed 4 bases, with 14 bases lying between them. Germline V gene lookup returns CDR1 MNHEY and CDR2 SVGEGT. There are 15 residues in the CDR3. The CDR3 reads CASSYPGQRIYGYTF. The CDR3 DNA is TGTGCCAGCAGTTACCCGGGACAAAGAATCTATGGCTACACCTTC.

This sequence joins TRBV20-1 and TRBJ2-1; perhaps TRBD1 as D (6 bases). The CDR3 runs to 13 residues. Germline V gene data show CDR1 as DFQATT and CDR2 as SNEGSKA (reference sequence). Trimming cost V 3 bases and J 9 bases, with 15 bases left between them. This CDR3 reads CSASLPLQGEQFF. The CDR3 coding sequence is TGCAGTGCTAGTCTGCCTTTACAGGGTGAGCAGTTCTTC.

This clone came up once. This chain joins TRBV30 and TRBJ2-5, with no clear D. CDR1 GTSNPN and CDR2 SVGIG come from the germline V gene (reference sequence). Trimming took off 2 bases at V and 5 bases at J, with 6 bases between the two ends. The CDR3 runs 11 residues. CDR3 nucleotide sequence: TGTGCCTGGAGTCTCAGGGAGACCCAGTACTTC. Residues: CAWSLRETQYF.